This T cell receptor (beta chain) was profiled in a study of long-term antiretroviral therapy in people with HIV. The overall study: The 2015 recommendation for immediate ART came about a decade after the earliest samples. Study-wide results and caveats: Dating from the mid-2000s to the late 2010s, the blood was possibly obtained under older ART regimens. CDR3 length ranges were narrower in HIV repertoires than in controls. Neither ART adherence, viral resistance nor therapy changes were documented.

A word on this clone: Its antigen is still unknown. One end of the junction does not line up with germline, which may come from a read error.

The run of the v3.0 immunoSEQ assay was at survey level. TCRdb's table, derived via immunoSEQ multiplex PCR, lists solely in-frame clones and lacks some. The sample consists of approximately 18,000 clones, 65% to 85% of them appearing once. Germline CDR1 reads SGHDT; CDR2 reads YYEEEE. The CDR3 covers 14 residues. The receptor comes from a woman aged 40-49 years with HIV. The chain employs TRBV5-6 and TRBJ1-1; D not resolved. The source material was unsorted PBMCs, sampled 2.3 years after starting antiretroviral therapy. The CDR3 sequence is CANSLRGQRTEAFF. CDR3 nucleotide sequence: TGTGCCAACAGCTTGCGAGGGCAGAGGACTGAAGCTTTCTTT. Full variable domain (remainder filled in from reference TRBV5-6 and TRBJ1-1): DAGVTQSPTHLIKTRGQQVTLRCSPKSGHDTVSWYQQALGQGPQFIFQYYEEEERQRGNFPDRFSGHQFPNYSSELNVNALLLGDSALYLCANSLRGQRTEAFFGQGTRLTVV.